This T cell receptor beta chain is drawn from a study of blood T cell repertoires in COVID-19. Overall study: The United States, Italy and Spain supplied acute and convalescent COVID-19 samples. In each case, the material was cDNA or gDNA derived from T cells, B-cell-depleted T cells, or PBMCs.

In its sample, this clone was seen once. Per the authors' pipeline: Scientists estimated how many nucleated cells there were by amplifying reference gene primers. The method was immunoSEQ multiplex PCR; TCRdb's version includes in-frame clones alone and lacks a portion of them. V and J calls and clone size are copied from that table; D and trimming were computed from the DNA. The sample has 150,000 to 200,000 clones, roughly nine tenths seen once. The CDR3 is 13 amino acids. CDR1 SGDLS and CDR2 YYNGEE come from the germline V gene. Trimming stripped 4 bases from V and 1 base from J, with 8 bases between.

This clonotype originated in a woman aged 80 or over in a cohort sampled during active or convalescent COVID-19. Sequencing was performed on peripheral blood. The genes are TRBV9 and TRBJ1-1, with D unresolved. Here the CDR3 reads CASSLSGNTEAFF. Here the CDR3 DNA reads TGTGCCAGCAGCCTAAGCGGGAACACTGAAGCTTTCTTT.